The 21 T cell receptor beta chains presented below share a single source sample, sequenced in a study of T cell repertoires in cytomegalovirus infection. TCRdb re-called the reads with MiXCR, one entry per CDR3 protein. Of hundreds of thousands of distinct CDR3 sequences listed, roughly 24% are singletons. Input material: CD8+ T cells from PBMCs. These receptors all stem from a human donor in good health (CMV status not recorded). Some clones in this sample may be carry-over from other donors' samples.

This clonotype occurred a few times. The genes are TRBV7-9 and TRBJ1-1; D uncertain. V lost 4 bases and J 1 base, leaving 7 bases between the germline ends. There are 13 residues in the CDR3. Per germline, CDR1 SEHNR and CDR2 FQNEAQ (reference sequence). The CDR3 DNA reads as TGTGCCAGCAGCTCCGACCCGAACACTGAAGCTTTCTTT. Translating gives CASSSDPNTEAFF.

The chain links TRBV5-5 to TRBJ1-6; no firm D call. Per the germline V gene, CDR1 is SGHKS and CDR2 is YYEKEE (reference sequence). V lost 0 bases, J lost 5 bases, and 12 bases lay in between. This CDR3 has 16 amino acids. CDR3 bases: TGTGCCAGCAGCTTGGCCGGGTTCTGGAATAATTCACCCCTCCACTTT. Translated: CASSLAGFWNNSPLHF.

This clonotype turned up a few times. The genes are TRBV29-1 and TRBJ2-1; TRBD1 matches 10 bases. This CDR3 is built from 14 residues. Trimming removed 8 bases from V and 5 bases from J; junction bases left unmatched: 9. CDR1 and CDR2 (germline): SQVTM, ANQGSEA. CDR3 nucleotides: TGCAGCTCTAGAGGACAGGGGGGGAACAATGAGCAGTTCTTC. It codes for CSSRGQGGNNEQFF.

At least ten counts were recorded for this clonotype. J is TRBJ2-1 and V is TRBV12-3 or TRBV12-4; 8 nucleotides agree with TRBD1. V shed 5 bases and J 4 bases; nucleotides not matched to a gene: 10. The CDR3 has 16 residues. The CDR3 coding sequence is TGTGCCAGCAGTCCCCAGACAGGGGTGGCGTACAATGAGCAGTTCTTC. Its protein product is CASSPQTGVAYNEQFF.

This sequence joins TRBV7-9 and TRBJ1-2; 8 bases map to TRBD1. CDR3 length: 16 amino acids. The J segment lost 3 bases and the V segment lost 4 bases, leaving 10 bases of the junction unmatched. The germline V gene encodes CDR1 SEHNR and CDR2 FQNEAQ (reference sequence). CDR3 nucleotide sequence: TGTGCCAGCAGCTGGGTCGGGACAGGCTCCCACTATGGCTACACCTTC. It specifies CASSWVGTGSHYGYTF. The full variable domain, in which reference TRBV7-9 and TRBJ1-2 provide the parts outside the CDR3, is DTGVSQNPRHKITKRGQNVTFRCDPISEHNRLYWYRQTLGQGPEFLTYFQNEAQLEKSRLLSDRFSAERPKGSFSTLEIQRTEQGDSAMYLCASSWVGTGSHYGYTFGSGTRLTVV.

V usage is TRBV7-9 and J usage is TRBJ1-1; no firm D call. The V and J ends lost 5 bases and 1 base respectively, with 5 bases between them. The CDR3 totals 12 residues. Germline CDR1 reads SEHNR; CDR2 reads FQNEAQ (reference sequence). The CDR3, as DNA: TGTGCCAGCAGCGAACAGAACACTGAAGCTTTCTTT. Translated, it gives CASSEQNTEAFF.

This clonotype showed up many times. J is TRBJ1-1 and V is TRBV6-6; possibly TRBD1 for D (5 bases). The ends were cut back, 6 bases at V and 6 bases at J, with 14 bases in the middle. Looked up from germline, CDR1 is MNHNY and CDR2 is SVGAGI (reference sequence). This CDR3 spans 13 amino acids. In nucleotides, the CDR3 is TGTGCCAGCAGCTATGGTCAGGGCGCTGAAGCTTTCTTT. As protein: CASSYGQGAEAFF.

The chain employs TRBV7-9 and TRBJ2-6; a possible D gene is TRBD1 (6 bases). Trimming cost V 3 bases and J 3 bases, with 15 bases left between them. Germline CDR1 reads SEHNR; CDR2 reads FQNEAQ (reference sequence). The CDR3 is 17 amino acids. In DNA form, the CDR3 reads TGTGCCAGCAGCTTCGCAGGGGCCCGAGGTGGGGCCAACGTCCTGACTTTC. It translates to CASSFAGARGGANVLTF.

This clonotype was observed a handful of times. The V call is TRBV6-6, the J call TRBJ1-2; TRBD1 might be the D (5 bases). The CDR3 is 13 amino acids. Trimming removed 4 bases from V and 6 bases from J, with 12 bases in between. Germline V gene data show CDR1 as MNHNY and CDR2 as SVGAGI (reference sequence). CDR3 nucleotide sequence: TGTGCCAGCAGTTTCGGGACTTCAGATGGCTACACCTTC. It translates to CASSFGTSDGYTF.

J is TRBJ1-1 and V is TRBV6-5, with TRBD1 matching 8 bases. CDR3 size: 16 residues. Germline trimming cut 6 bases from V and 3 bases from J; bases unmatched to any gene: 12. Germline CDR1 and CDR2: MNHEY and SVGAGI. The CDR3 bases are TGTGCCAGCAGACCAGGGGGCGCGGGAGCGGACACTGAAGCTTTCTTT. This translates into CASRPGGAGADTEAFF.

At least ten counts were recorded for this clonotype. The CDR3 coding sequence is TGTGCCAGCCTAACAGGGGGCTACAATGAGCAGTTCTTC. It is translated as CASLTGGYNEQFF. The chain combines TRBV7-9 with TRBJ2-1, with 8 bases fitting TRBD1. The CDR3 runs to 13 residues. Germline assignment: CDR1 SEHNR and CDR2 FQNEAQ (reference sequence). V shed 8 bases, J shed 3 bases, and the junction held 3 bases outside the gene matches.

The chain couples TRBV15 to TRBJ2-5; no reliable D call. This CDR3 region has 14 residues. Looked up from germline, CDR1 is LNHNV and CDR2 is YYDKDF (reference sequence). Trimming removed 0 bases from V and 8 bases from J, with 13 bases in between. The CDR3 is CATSRDGGEHTQYF. DNA of the CDR3: TGTGCCACCAGCAGAGACGGCGGAGAGCATACCCAGTACTTC.

J is TRBJ2-7 and V is TRBV20-1; D is undetermined. The CDR3 totals 12 residues. CDR1 and CDR2 from the germline V gene are DFQATT and SNEGSKA (reference sequence). The V gene lost 3 bases and the J gene lost 4 bases, with 10 bases spanning the gap. CDR3 sequence (DNA): TGCAGTGCTAGTGTTACAGATTACGAGCAGTACGTC. Residues: CSASVTDYEQYV.

This clonotype was detected a few times. V gene TRBV20-1 combines with J gene TRBJ2-7; 8 positions match TRBD2. Unmatched junction bases numbered 3, after V lost 0 bases and J lost 2 bases. The germline CDR1 and CDR2 sequences are DFQATT and SNEGSKA (reference sequence). The CDR3 totals 14 residues. The CDR3: CSARDREGPYEQYF. The DNA of the CDR3 is TGCAGTGCTAGAGATCGGGAGGGGCCCTACGAGCAGTACTTC.

This clonotype appeared many times. The V gene is TRBV7-2, the J gene TRBJ2-1, with 8 bases that match TRBD1. CDR3 length equals 15 residues. CDR1 is SGHTA and CDR2 is FQGNSA in the germline V gene. V gave up 6 bases and J gave up 2 bases; unmatched junction bases: 6. CDR3 coding DNA: TGTGCCAGCAGTTCGGACAGGGTGCCCTACAATGAGCAGTTCTTC. Translating it yields CASSSDRVPYNEQFF.

This clonotype was seen a handful of times. This sequence joins TRBV19 and TRBJ2-1; 9 bases align to TRBD1. The CDR3 spans 12 residues. Unmatched junction bases numbered 3, after V lost 8 bases and J lost 7 bases. Germline values: CDR1 LNHDA, CDR2 SQIVND (reference sequence). The DNA of the CDR3 is TGTGCCAGTGTCGACAGGGGGAATGAGCAGTTCTTC. Residues: CASVDRGNEQFF. The full variable domain, completed using reference TRBV19 and TRBJ2-1, is DGGITQSPKYLFRKEGQNVTLSCEQNLNHDAMYWYRQDPGQGLRLIYYSQIVNDFQKGDIAEGYSVSREKKESFPLTVTSAQKNPTAFYLCASVDRGNEQFFGPGTRLTVL.

This clonotype was seen many times. The CDR3 bases are TGTGCCAGCAGCCTACTAGCGGGCCTCCAAGAGACCCAGTACTTC. This gives the protein CASSLLAGLQETQYF. V is TRBV7-2 and J is TRBJ2-5; 9 bases match TRBD2. Germline trimming cut 5 bases from V and 1 base from J; bases unmatched to any gene: 5. This CDR3 contains 15 residues. Germline assignment: CDR1 SGHTA and CDR2 FQGNSA.

In its sample, this clonotype was seen many times. The rearrangement links TRBV19 to TRBJ1-6; D gene unclear. CDR3 size: 15 residues. CDR1 is LNHDA, CDR2 SQIVND, per germline (reference sequence). V lost 6 bases to trimming and J lost 5 bases, with 14 bases between them. The CDR3 protein is CASSPVYGDNSPLHF. DNA for the CDR3: TGTGCCAGTAGCCCTGTTTACGGGGATAATTCACCCCTCCACTTT.

This clonotype appeared a single time. This may be a read error: a much more frequent sequence differs by one nucleotide. The chain has TRBV14 and TRBJ2-7; 8 positions match TRBD1. The CDR3 runs to 16 residues. Germline V gene data show CDR1 as SGHDN and CDR2 as FVKESK. Here the CDR3 DNA reads TGTGTCAGCAGCCAAGATCCTTGGACAGGGCCCTACGAGCAGTACTTC. This gives the protein CVSSQDPWTGPYEQYF.

In its sample, this clonotype was seen a few times. The chain is built from TRBV6-2 or TRBV6-3 and TRBJ2-1, with D perhaps TRBD1 (6 bases). CDR3 length: 14 residues. Germline V gene lookup returns CDR1 MNHEY and CDR2 SVGEGT. Between the trimmed V and J ends, which lost 4 bases and 6 bases, there was a span of 13 bases. CDR3 sequence (DNA): TGTGCCAGCAGTTGGACAGAGATCTCCAATGAGCAGTTCTTC. This translates into CASSWTEISNEQFF.

The chain employs TRBV29-1 and TRBJ2-7; 11 bases map to TRBD1. CDR3 length: 14 residues. The V and J ends lost 7 bases and 2 bases, in that order; junction bases with no gene match: 7. Germline V gene lookup returns CDR1 SQVTM and CDR2 ANQGSEA. The CDR3 here is CSETGTGGTYEQYV. In nucleotides, the CDR3 is TGCAGCGAGACCGGGACAGGGGGTACCTACGAGCAGTACGTC.